This passage covers 13 T cell receptor beta chains from one sample sequenced in a study of T cell responses to AZD1222 COVID-19 vaccine. TCRdb's table, derived via immunoSEQ multiplex PCR, lists solely in-frame clones and lacks some. The sample records some 200,000 clones, roughly 94% being singletons. Sample: peripheral blood, taken 28 days after the second dose of the MenACWY control vaccine. These TCRs come from an adult who received the MenACWY meningococcal vaccine as a control.

The chain carries TRBV7-2 and TRBJ1-1; a weak D match, TRBD1 (6 bases). V lost 5 bases, J lost 6 bases, and 19 bases lay in between. Germline lookup yields CDR1 SGHTA and CDR2 FQGNSA. The CDR3 runs to 15 residues. The CDR3 region has the DNA TGTGCCAGCAGCGCAGGGGCCTCCTGGTGGCCTGAAGCTTTCTTT. Translation gives CASSAGASWWPEAFF.

The chain carries TRBV28 and TRBJ1-1; D is ambiguous. CDR1 is MDHEN and CDR2 is SYDVKM in the germline V gene. Trimming shortened V by 5 bases and J by 11 bases, and 15 bases separated the two germline ends. The CDR3 totals 12 residues. The CDR3 spells CASSNPGGLAFF. The CDR3 nucleotides are TGTGCCAGCAGTAACCCGGGAGGGTTGGCTTTCTTT.

The chain links TRBV29-1 to TRBJ2-2; 9 nucleotides line up with TRBD1. Germline trimming cut 3 bases from V and 5 bases from J; bases unmatched to any gene: 10. Germline values: CDR1 SQVTM, CDR2 ANQGSEA. This CDR3 comprises 16 residues. Written as DNA, the CDR3 is TGCAGCGTTGAGAAACCGGGACAGGGAGGGACCGGGGAGCTGTTTTTT. Protein product: CSVEKPGQGGTGELFF.

This clone was observed a single time. At the DNA level, this CDR3 is encoded by other sequences in the same sample as well. The chain employs TRBV5-5 and TRBJ2-3; a weak D match, TRBD1 (6 bases). This CDR3 is built from 14 residues. Between the trimmed V and J ends, which lost 0 bases and 3 bases, there was a span of 8 bases. Per germline, CDR1 SGHKS and CDR2 YYEKEE (reference sequence). This CDR3 reads CASSLVQGTDTQYF. As DNA, the CDR3 is TGTGCCAGCAGCTTGGTCCAGGGGACAGATACGCAGTATTTT.

The gene calls are TRBV25-1 and TRBJ2-5; D is undetermined. CDR3 length equals 11 residues. Per germline, CDR1 MGHDK and CDR2 SYGVNS. The V and J ends lost 7 bases and 5 bases respectively, with 8 bases between them. The CDR3 region is CASKALETQYF. CDR3 sequence (DNA): TGTGCCAGCAAAGCGTTGGAGACCCAGTACTTC.

This clone was recorded a few times. V usage is TRBV7-2 and J usage is TRBJ2-2; D not certain. The germline V gene encodes CDR1 SGHTA and CDR2 FQGNSA. The V end lost 3 bases, the J end lost 3 bases, and 8 bases lay between the germline ends. The CDR3 runs to 14 residues. This chain's CDR3 is CASSFPLYTGELFF. The CDR3 DNA reads TGTGCCAGCAGCTTCCCTTTATACACCGGGGAGCTGTTTTTT.

This chain links TRBV28 with TRBJ2-7; D call uncertain. Germline lookup yields CDR1 MDHEN and CDR2 SYDVKM. The CDR3 length is 14 residues. Trimming removed 10 bases from V and 2 bases from J, with 18 bases in between. Here the CDR3 DNA reads TGTGCCATATCCCCCTCCGGAGACCCCTACGAGCAGTACTTC. Translating it yields CAISPSGDPYEQYF.

V usage is TRBV9 and J usage is TRBJ1-6; 9 bases line up with TRBD1. This CDR3 is built from 16 residues. V was pared by 3 bases and J by 5 bases, with 6 bases of the junction left unmatched. Germline values: CDR1 SGDLS, CDR2 YYNGEE. DNA for the CDR3: TGTGCCAGCAGCGCCGGGGACAGGGCACATAATTCACCCCTCCACTTT. Its translation: CASSAGDRAHNSPLHF.

This rearrangement joins TRBV30 to TRBJ2-7, with 9 bases fitting TRBD1. With 6 bases clipped from V and 2 bases from J, the junction kept 8 bases outside the gene matches. Looked up from germline, CDR1 is GTSNPN and CDR2 is SVGIG (reference sequence). CDR3 length: 14 residues. DNA of the CDR3: TGTGCCTGTCTCGGGACAGGGAGCCCCTACGAGCAGTACTTC. Translating it yields CACLGTGSPYEQYF.

This chain joins TRBV5-1 and TRBJ2-1; 11 bases are shared with TRBD2. The V gene end was trimmed by 4 bases and the J gene end by 7 bases; junction bases not matched to a gene: 7. The CDR3 sequence is 15 residues long. Per germline, CDR1 SGHRS and CDR2 YFSETQ. For the CDR3, the DNA is TGCGCCAGCAGCGGAACTAGCGGGAGTGTGAATGAGCAGTTCTTC. Its translation: CASSGTSGSVNEQFF.

In DNA, the CDR3 is TGTGCCAGCAGTTACTCGACCCCTCAAGAGACCCAGTACTTC. Its protein is CASSYSTPQETQYF. This chain joins TRBV6-2 or TRBV6-3 and TRBJ2-5; D is ambiguous. The germline CDR1 and CDR2 sequences are MNHEY and SVGEGT. The CDR3 covers 14 residues. V dropped 0 bases and J dropped 2 bases, with 7 bases sitting between them.

The rearrangement joins TRBV19 to TRBJ1-5; perhaps TRBD1 as D (6 bases). The CDR3 is 14 residues long. Trimming pared 8 bases from V and 5 bases from J, leaving 16 bases between. Germline CDR1 is LNHDA and CDR2 is SQIVND (reference sequence). CDR3: CASSLQGTHQPQHF. The CDR3 DNA reads as TGTGCCAGTTCCCTCCAGGGGACCCATCAGCCCCAGCATTTT.

V gene TRBV28 combines with J gene TRBJ2-7, with 11 bases lining up with TRBD2. CDR1 is MDHEN, CDR2 SYDVKM, per germline. The CDR3 is made up of 14 amino acids. V trimming: 7 bases; J trimming: 8 bases; junction bases outside the gene matches: 10. CDR3 loop: CASTSSGGVSKQYF. The CDR3 nucleotides read TGTGCCAGCACTAGTAGCGGGGGGGTATCTAAGCAGTACTTC.